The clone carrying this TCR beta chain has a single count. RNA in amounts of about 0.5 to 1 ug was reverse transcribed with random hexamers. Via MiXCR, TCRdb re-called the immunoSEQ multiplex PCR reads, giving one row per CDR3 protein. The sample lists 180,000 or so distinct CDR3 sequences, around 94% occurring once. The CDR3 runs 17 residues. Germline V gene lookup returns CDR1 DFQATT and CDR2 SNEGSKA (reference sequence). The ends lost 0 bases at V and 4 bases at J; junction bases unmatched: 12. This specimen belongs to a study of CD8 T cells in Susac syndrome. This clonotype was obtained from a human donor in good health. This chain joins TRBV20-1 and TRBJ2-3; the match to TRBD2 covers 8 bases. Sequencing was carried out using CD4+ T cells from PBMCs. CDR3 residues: CSARETGGLFPPDTQYF. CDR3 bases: TGCAGTGCTAGAGAAACGGGGGGGCTATTCCCTCCAGATACGCAGTATTTT.